The 30 T cell receptor beta chains below come from one sample, sequenced in a study of blood T cells in healthy people across ages. A second PCR, run for about 7 to 11 cycles, used a sample-barcoded 5' primer plus a J-beta primer mix. TCRdb independently ran MiXCR on the 5' RACE reads; one entry per CDR3 protein. The table has some 1.5 million distinct CDR3 sequences, about 42% seen once. Sample: blood. All receptors come from a woman aged 18-29 years in good health.

The V and J genes are TRBV20-1 and TRBJ1-2, with D possibly TRBD1 on 5 matching bases. Trimming stripped 3 bases from V and 4 bases from J, with 15 bases between. There are 14 residues in the CDR3. CDR1 is DFQATT and CDR2 is SNEGSKA in the germline V gene (reference sequence). CDR3 protein: CSASEQGWSYGYTF. CDR3 in DNA: TGCAGTGCTAGTGAGCAGGGTTGGAGCTATGGCTACACCTTC.

This clonotype was counted only a few times. The rearrangement links TRBV20-1 to TRBJ1-5, with D unclear. The CDR3 sequence is 12 residues long. Germline loops: CDR1 DFQATT, CDR2 SNEGSKA (reference sequence). The V end was cut by 6 bases, the J end by 4 bases, with 10 bases between. CDR3 bases: TGCAGTGCCGGCGGGCTTAATCAGCCCCAGCATTTT. Its translation is CSAGGLNQPQHF.

This clonotype appeared a few times. The chain is built from TRBV20-1 and TRBJ2-7, with D perhaps matching TRBD1 or TRBD2 (5 bases each). V dropped 1 base and J dropped 2 bases, with 12 bases sitting between them. The CDR3 is 14 amino acids. CDR1 DFQATT and CDR2 SNEGSKA come from the germline V gene (reference sequence). The CDR3, as DNA: TGCAGTGCTAGAGGTGAGGGGCCGACCTACGAGCAGTACTTC. Translation gives CSARGEGPTYEQYF.

The gene calls are TRBV10-3 and TRBJ1-1; D unclear. Germline values: CDR1 ENHRY, CDR2 SYGVKD. This CDR3 is 13 amino acids long. V dropped 2 bases and J dropped 2 bases, with 6 bases sitting between them. The DNA of the CDR3 is TGTGCCATCAGTGAGAGAGATAACACTGAAGCTTTCTTT. As protein: CAISERDNTEAFF.

The gene calls are TRBV11-2 and TRBJ2-7, with a weak D call TRBD1 (7 bases). The CDR3 runs 15 residues. Germline lookup yields CDR1 SGHAT and CDR2 FQNNGV. The germline V and J ends were trimmed by 9 bases and 7 bases, with 25 bases remaining between them. The CDR3: CASSARGTAYNEQYF. For the CDR3, the DNA is TGTGCCAGTTCCGCCCGCGGGACAGCCTACAATGAGCAGTACTTC.

This clonotype has a handful of counts. This chain joins TRBV6-6 and TRBJ1-2; 8 bases align to TRBD1. J lost 9 bases, V lost 6 bases, and 12 bases had no gene match. Germline V gene lookup returns CDR1 MNHNY and CDR2 SVGAGI (reference sequence). The CDR3 has 14 residues. The CDR3 coding sequence is TGTGCCAGCAGCTACGGGACAGGTTGGGCTAGCTACACCTTC. Protein: CASSYGTGWASYTF.

This clonotype was seen a few times. The rearrangement uses TRBV20-1 and TRBJ2-1; D may be TRBD2 (6 bases). This CDR3 comprises 13 residues. Germline V gives CDR1 DFQATT, CDR2 SNEGSKA (reference sequence). Deletions cut 1 base from V and 9 bases from J, with 13 bases between. Here the CDR3 reads CSARGLVGLEQFF. CDR3 coding DNA: TGCAGTGCTAGAGGACTAGTCGGCCTTGAGCAGTTCTTC.

This clonotype appeared a few times. This may come from a read error, since a much larger clone is one base off. The CDR3 is CASSQGSSPPHF. CDR3 nucleotides: TGTGCCAGCAGCCAGGGTAGCTCACCCCCCCACTTT. The V call is TRBV3-1, the J call TRBJ1-6; D gene ambiguous. Germline CDR1 is LGHDT and CDR2 is YNNKEL (reference sequence). CDR3 length equals 12 residues.

The gene calls are TRBV4-3 and TRBJ2-2; 10 bases are a match to TRBD2. V shed 4 bases, J shed 3 bases, and the junction held 14 bases outside the gene matches. Germline V gene lookup returns CDR1 LGHNA and CDR2 YSLEER. This CDR3 is 19 amino acids long. The CDR3 here is CASSLGASGSRWYTGELFF. In DNA, the CDR3 is TGCGCCAGCAGCCTAGGGGCTAGCGGGAGCCGCTGGTACACCGGGGAGCTGTTTTTT.

This clonotype was found a few times. The J gene is TRBJ2-5, the V gene TRBV21-1; the table's D call, TRBD1, has no DNA check behind it. TRBV21-1 is shown as a pseudogene. The CDR3 loop spans 16 amino acids. The CDR3 DNA reads TGTGCCAGCAGCAACCCCTGGACAGGACCAGGAGAGACCCAGTACTTC. This translates into CASSNPWTGPGETQYF.

The V call is TRBV21-1, the J call TRBJ2-7; the D call of TRBD2 is as the table states it, not checked on the DNA. TRBV21-1 is a listed pseudogene. This CDR3 has 16 amino acids. The CDR3 reads CASSSWEDSYGHEQYF. CDR3 coding DNA: TGTGCCAGCAGCAGCTGGGAGGATAGCTACGGGCACGAGCAGTACTTC.

The CDR3 sequence: CSASGTGTANYGYTF. The CDR3 DNA sequence: TGCAGTGCTAGCGGCACCGGGACTGCCAACTATGGCTACACCTTC. V is TRBV20-1 and J is TRBJ1-2; a weak D match, TRBD1 (5 bases). CDR1 is DFQATT, CDR2 SNEGSKA, per germline (reference sequence). The V gene lost 3 bases and the J gene lost 2 bases, with 16 bases spanning the gap. The CDR3 loop spans 15 amino acids.

The genes are TRBV6-5 and TRBJ2-1, with TRBD2 matching 14 bases. Losses at the gene ends were 2 bases for V and 6 bases for J; bases not matched to a gene: 3. This CDR3 has 16 residues. CDR1 is MNHEY and CDR2 is SVGAGI in the germline V gene. The CDR3 nucleotides read TGTGCCAGCAGTTACGGGACTAGCGGGAGACCCAATGAGCAGTTCTTC. Translating it yields CASSYGTSGRPNEQFF.

This clonotype has only a few counts. The V call is TRBV9, the J call TRBJ2-7; TRBD1 matches at 9 bases. The junction had 2 bases not matched to a gene; V was cut back by 1 base and J by 0 bases. Germline CDR1 SGDLS, CDR2 YYNGEE. The CDR3 spans 15 residues. CDR3 sequence: CASSVSGQGSYEQYF. The CDR3 nucleotides are TGTGCCAGCAGCGTATCGGGACAGGGCTCCTACGAGCAGTACTTC.

V is TRBV4-3 and J is TRBJ2-1; perhaps TRBD2 as D (6 bases). The CDR3 extends over 15 amino acids. Per germline, CDR1 LGHNA and CDR2 YSLEER. The V end was cut by 1 base, the J end by 5 bases, with 12 bases between. The CDR3: CASSQVSGSHNEQFF. CDR3 nucleotide sequence: TGCGCCAGCAGCCAAGTTAGCGGTAGCCACAATGAGCAGTTCTTC.

The rearrangement uses TRBV4-3 and TRBJ2-7; D might be TRBD2 (5 bases). Trimming pared 4 bases from V and 10 bases from J, leaving 17 bases between. The CDR3 is 13 amino acids. Germline loops: CDR1 LGHNA, CDR2 YSLEER. Here the CDR3 DNA reads TGCGCCAGCAGCCTCACCTTTTCGGCTAGCCAGTACTTC. Amino acids: CASSLTFSASQYF.

The chain is built from TRBV6-1 and TRBJ2-3, with a possible D match to TRBD2 (5 bases). The CDR3 runs to 17 residues. Trimming cost V 8 bases and J 0 bases, with 21 bases left between them. Looked up from germline, CDR1 is MNHNS and CDR2 is SASEGT. CDR3 region: CASRRESGPSSTDTQYF. CDR3 DNA sequence: TGTGCCAGCCGGAGAGAAAGCGGACCATCTAGCACAGATACGCAGTATTTT.

This clonotype came up a few times. The junction does not match germline at one end; this may be a read error. The gene calls are TRBV29-1 and TRBJ2-3; 8 bases map to TRBD2. The CDR3 is 16 amino acids. From germline, CDR1 is SQVTM and CDR2 ANQGSEA. CDR3 loop: CSPTLYTGGGTDTQYF. CDR3 sequence (DNA): TGCAGCCCGACCCTATATACGGGGGGGGGCACTGATACGCAGTATTTT.

This clonotype was recorded a few times. The chain carries TRBV6-5 and TRBJ2-3; D is possibly TRBD2 (6 bases). V was cut by 0 bases and J by 8 bases, with 12 bases left in between. The CDR3 has 14 residues. Germline CDR1 MNHEY, CDR2 SVGAGI. This chain's CDR3 is CASSYSELRGTQYF. For the CDR3, the DNA is TGTGCCAGCAGTTACTCCGAGTTGCGGGGTACGCAGTATTTT.

The rearrangement uses TRBV20-1 and TRBJ2-1; maybe TRBD2 (6 bases). The CDR3 totals 15 residues. Germline V CDR1 and CDR2: DFQATT, SNEGSKA (reference sequence). V lost 0 bases to trimming and J lost 2 bases, with 11 bases between them. The chain's CDR3 is CSARDQSGPYNEQFF. The CDR3 DNA sequence: TGCAGTGCTAGAGATCAAAGCGGGCCCTACAATGAGCAGTTCTTC.

This clonotype was seen ten or more times. This chain connects TRBV20-1 to TRBJ1-5; D ambiguous. The V end was cut by 0 bases, the J end by 4 bases, with 7 bases between. Looked up from germline, CDR1 is DFQATT and CDR2 is SNEGSKA (reference sequence). The CDR3 length is 13 residues. Here the CDR3 reads CSARDGGNQPQHF. The DNA of the CDR3 is TGCAGTGCTAGAGATGGCGGTAATCAGCCCCAGCATTTT.

This clonotype has just a few counts. This rearrangement joins TRBV20-1 to TRBJ2-7, with 8 bases fitting TRBD2. The germline CDR1 and CDR2 sequences are DFQATT and SNEGSKA (reference sequence). The length of the CDR3 is 13 residues. The trim removed 1 base at V and 4 bases at J, leaving 3 bases unmatched. The CDR3, as DNA: TGCAGTGCTAGAGCTCCTAGCGGGTACGAGCAGTACTTC. Its translation: CSARAPSGYEQYF.

The CDR3 nucleotides read TGCAGTGCTGCAGCGGGAGGGACCTACAATGAGCAGTTCTTC. This translates into CSAAAGGTYNEQFF. The chain employs TRBV20-1 and TRBJ2-1; 10 bases are shared with TRBD2. Unmatched junction bases numbered 3, after V lost 5 bases and J lost 2 bases. In germline, CDR1 is DFQATT, CDR2 SNEGSKA (reference sequence). This CDR3 spans 14 amino acids.

CDR3 DNA sequence: TGTGCCAGCAGACTATGGGGGGGACCTTACAATGAGCAGTTCTTC. Its translation: CASRLWGGPYNEQFF. The gene calls are TRBV6-2 or TRBV6-3 and TRBJ2-1, with TRBD2 identical over 7 bases. CDR3 size: 15 residues. J was trimmed by 4 bases and V by 6 bases; bases with no gene match: 9. Germline-derived CDR1 and CDR2 are MNHEY and SVGEGT.

This chain links TRBV5-1 with TRBJ2-1; weak D call: TRBD2 (6 bases). V shed 2 bases and J shed 3 bases, with 9 bases lying between them. This CDR3 region has 14 residues. In germline, CDR1 is SGHRS, CDR2 YFSETQ. The CDR3 loop is CASSFTGLYNEQFF. The DNA for the CDR3 is TGCGCCAGCAGCTTTACGGGACTCTACAATGAGCAGTTCTTC. Variable domain in full (rest from reference TRBV5-1 and TRBJ2-1): KAGVTQTPRYLIKTRGQQVTLSCSPISGHRSVSWYQQTPGQGLQFLFEYFSETQRNKGNFPGRFSGRQFSNSRSEMNVSTLELGDSALYLCASSFTGLYNEQFFGPGTRLTVL.

The chain has TRBV2 and TRBJ1-5; maybe TRBD1 (6 bases). Trimming removed 7 bases from V and 4 bases from J, with 14 bases in between. The length of the CDR3 is 14 residues. Germline loops: CDR1 SNHLY, CDR2 FYNNEI. This CDR3 is CASTTGTINQPQHF. The DNA of the CDR3 is TGTGCCAGCACTACCGGGACAATAAATCAGCCCCAGCATTTT.

This clonotype was counted between two and nine times. V gene TRBV20-1 combines with J gene TRBJ2-1; the match to TRBD2 covers 10 bases. Germline-derived CDR1 and CDR2 are DFQATT and SNEGSKA (reference sequence). The CDR3 contains 14 residues. The V and J ends lost 3 bases and 2 bases, in that order; junction bases with no gene match: 1. CDR3 in DNA: TGCAGTGCTAGCGGGACTAGCGCCTACAATGAGCAGTTCTTC. Translation: CSASGTSAYNEQFF.

This clonotype showed up just once. The chain couples TRBV7-2 to TRBJ2-1; no definite D call. The J call is in doubt because the DNA end fits TRBJ2-7 better. CDR1 SGHTA and CDR2 FQGNSA come from the germline V gene. The CDR3 sequence is 15 residues long. The CDR3 sequence: CASSHKRGSYNEQYF. The DNA for the CDR3 is TGTGCCAGCAGCCATAAACGAGGCTCCTACAATGAGCAGTACTTC.

This chain joins TRBV27 and TRBJ2-6; 8 bases map to TRBD1. The V gene's germline CDR1 is MNHEY and CDR2 SMNVEV (reference sequence). This CDR3 region has 17 residues. V was clipped by 2 bases and J by 0 bases; unmatched bases: 3. The CDR3 is CASSLRDRLSGANVLTF. The DNA for the CDR3 is TGTGCCAGCAGTTTAAGGGACAGGCTCTCTGGGGCCAACGTCCTGACTTTC.

V and J are TRBV27 and TRBJ2-1, with 12 bases lining up with TRBD2. With 6 bases clipped from V and 0 bases from J, the junction kept 3 bases outside the gene matches. Germline V lookup: CDR1 MNHEY, CDR2 SMNVEV (reference sequence). This CDR3 region has 16 residues. This CDR3 reads CASSRTSGDSYNEQFF. For the CDR3, the DNA is TGTGCCAGCAGCCGGACTAGCGGGGACTCCTACAATGAGCAGTTCTTC.